This section outlines one T cell receptor (beta chain) sequence together with its context. No antigen is known for it. This sample was included in a study of cytomegalovirus exposure and HLA in healthy donors. Notes on the study in general: Solely CMV serostatus was available to characterize immune exposure.

Researchers ran the PCR with 60 Vbeta and 13 Jbeta primers. Clones were sequenced by immunoSEQ multiplex PCR, and TCRdb holds only the in-frame ones, with some missing. The data hold about 160,000 clones, with roughly 84% observed a single time. Sequencing was done on a sample of PBMCs. This receptor was taken from a man aged 25 to 45 in good health and CMV-seronegative.

The CDR3 region has the DNA TGTGCCAGCAGCCTTCGACTAGGGGCCTACGAGCAGTACTTC. Its protein product is CASSLRLGAYEQYF. The chain recombines TRBV7-8 with TRBJ2-7; TRBD2 is a possible D gene (6 bases). Trimming took 5 bases from V and 2 from J, leaving 13 bases between them. The CDR3 spans 14 residues. Germline V gives CDR1 SGHVS, CDR2 FQNEAQ.